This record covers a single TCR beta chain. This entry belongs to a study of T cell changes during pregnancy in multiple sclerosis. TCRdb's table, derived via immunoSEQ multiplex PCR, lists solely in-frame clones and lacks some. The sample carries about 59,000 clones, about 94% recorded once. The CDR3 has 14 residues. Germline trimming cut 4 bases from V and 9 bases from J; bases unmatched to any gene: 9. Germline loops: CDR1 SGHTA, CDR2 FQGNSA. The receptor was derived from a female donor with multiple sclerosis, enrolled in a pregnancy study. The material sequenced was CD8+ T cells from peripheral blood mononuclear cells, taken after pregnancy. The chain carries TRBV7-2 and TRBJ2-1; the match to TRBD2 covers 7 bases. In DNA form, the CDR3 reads TGTGCCAGCAGCTCTGGACTAGATTGGACTGAGCAGTTCTTC. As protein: CASSSGLDWTEQFF. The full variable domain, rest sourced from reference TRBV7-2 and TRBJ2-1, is GAGVSQSPSNKVTEKGKDVELRCDPISGHTALYWYRQSLGQGLEFLIYFQGNSAPDKSGLPSDRFSAERTGGSVSTLTIQRTQQEDSAVYLCASSSGLDWTEQFFGPGTRLTVL.